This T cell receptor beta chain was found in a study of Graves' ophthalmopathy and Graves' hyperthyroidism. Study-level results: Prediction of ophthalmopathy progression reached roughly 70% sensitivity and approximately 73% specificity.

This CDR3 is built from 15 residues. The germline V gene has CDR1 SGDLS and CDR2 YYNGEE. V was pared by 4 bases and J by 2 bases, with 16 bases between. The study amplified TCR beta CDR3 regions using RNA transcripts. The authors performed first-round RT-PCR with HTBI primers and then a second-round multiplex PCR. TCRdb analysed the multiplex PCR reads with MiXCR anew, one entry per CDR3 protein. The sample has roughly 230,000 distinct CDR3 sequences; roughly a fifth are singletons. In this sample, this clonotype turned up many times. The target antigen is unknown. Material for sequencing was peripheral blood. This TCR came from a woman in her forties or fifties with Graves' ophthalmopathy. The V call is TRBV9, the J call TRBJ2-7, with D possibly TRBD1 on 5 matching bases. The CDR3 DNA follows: TGTGCCAGCAGCCCCTTCCAGGGCGGTACCTACGAGCAGTACTTC. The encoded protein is CASSPFQGGTYEQYF.